This T cell receptor (beta chain) came from a study of CD8 T cells in ankylosing spondylitis. The length of the CDR3 is 13 residues. The germline V gene encodes CDR1 SEHNR and CDR2 FQNEAQ (reference sequence). V was cut by 5 bases and J by 7 bases, with 12 bases left in between. Points from the study as a whole: The study identified a TCR beta motif of fewer than 10 highly homologous variants that appeared characteristic of ankylosing spondylitis blood. Disease-linked clones reportedly showed significant enrichment in matched ankylosing spondylitis synovial fluid.

Making the TCR beta libraries involved quantitative 5'-RACE with molecular barcodes. Each CDR3 protein gets one entry after TCRdb re-called the 5' RACE reads with MiXCR. The table shows a few hundred thousand distinct CDR3 sequences, with just under 7.5% occurring only once. This clonotype was observed at least ten times. The antigen is undetermined. This sequence originates from a male donor with ankylosing spondylitis. The source material was blood, either unsorted or a sorted T cell fraction (not recorded which). The J gene is TRBJ2-1, the V gene TRBV7-9; D remains unclear. The DNA of the CDR3 is TGTGCCAGCAGCCCGCCACGGTCAAATGAGCAGTTCTTC. Residues: CASSPPRSNEQFF.